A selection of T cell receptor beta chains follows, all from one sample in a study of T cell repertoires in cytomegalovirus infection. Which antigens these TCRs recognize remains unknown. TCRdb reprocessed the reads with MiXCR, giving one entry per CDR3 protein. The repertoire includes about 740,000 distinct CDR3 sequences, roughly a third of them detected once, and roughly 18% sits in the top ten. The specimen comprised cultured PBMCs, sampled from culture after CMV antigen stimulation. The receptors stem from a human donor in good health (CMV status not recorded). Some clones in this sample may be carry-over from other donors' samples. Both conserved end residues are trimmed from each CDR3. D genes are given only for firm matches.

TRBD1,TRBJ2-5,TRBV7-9,ASSPGTGDQETQY
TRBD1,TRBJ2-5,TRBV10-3,ATYPGAGQGAQETQY
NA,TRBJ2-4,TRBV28,ASSFRVRRAKNIQY
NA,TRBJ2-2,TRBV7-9,ASSLSVGPRTGELF
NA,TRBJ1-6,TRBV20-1,SAPYPSHNSPLH
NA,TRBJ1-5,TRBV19,ASSMGTGDRDQPQH
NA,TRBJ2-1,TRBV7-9,ASSDPGAVYNEQF
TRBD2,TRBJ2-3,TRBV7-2,ASSFLAGGADTQY
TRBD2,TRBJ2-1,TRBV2,ATQRRLADPQQF
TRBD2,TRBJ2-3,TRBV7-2,ASSLNSGGALADTQY
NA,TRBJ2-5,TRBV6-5,ASSYYGSDQETQY
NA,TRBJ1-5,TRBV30,AWANRQYNQPQH
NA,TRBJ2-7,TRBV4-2,ASSRGEADHPYEQY
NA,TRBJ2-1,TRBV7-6,ASSIGPGAYNEQF
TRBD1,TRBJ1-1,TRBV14,ASSYYRGGTEAF
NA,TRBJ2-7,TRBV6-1,ASSEVLLDEQY
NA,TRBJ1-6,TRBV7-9,ASSAHGGVVNLNSPLH
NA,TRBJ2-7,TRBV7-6,ASSLVAPGLGEQY
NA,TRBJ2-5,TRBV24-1,ATRRDPKETQY
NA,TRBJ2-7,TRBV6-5,ASSYGRRYEQY
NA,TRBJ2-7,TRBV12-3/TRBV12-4,ASSFRRGVGQY
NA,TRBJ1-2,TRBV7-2,ASTLTGVQYGYT
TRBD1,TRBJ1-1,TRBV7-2,ASSPRGTADTEAF
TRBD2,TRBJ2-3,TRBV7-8,ASSLATSGEADTQY
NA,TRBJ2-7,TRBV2,ASSGRTGTYEQY
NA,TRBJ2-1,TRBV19,ASGERANEQF
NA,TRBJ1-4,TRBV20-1,SASAGSDNEKLF
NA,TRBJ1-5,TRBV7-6,ASSLDSHSNQPQH
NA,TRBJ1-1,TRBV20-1,SASLTGSGTEAF
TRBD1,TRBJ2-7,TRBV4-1,ASRRSTGQGSYEQY
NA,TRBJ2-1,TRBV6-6,ASSPTRDLSYNEQF
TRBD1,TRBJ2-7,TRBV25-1,ASSGLQGLGTGQY
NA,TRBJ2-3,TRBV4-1,ASSQPASSGTQY
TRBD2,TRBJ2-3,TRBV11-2,ASTVAGGPTDTQY
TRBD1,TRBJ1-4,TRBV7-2,ASSLTGTGQEKLF